Listed here are 20 T cell receptor beta chains from one sample, sequenced in a study of CD8 T cells in ankylosing spondylitis. TCRdb reprocessed the 5' RACE reads via MiXCR and lists one record per CDR3 protein. This sample has a few hundred thousand distinct CDR3 sequences, with under 20% found just once. The material sequenced was blood, either unsorted or a sorted T cell fraction (not recorded which). The receptors here all came from a male donor with ankylosing spondylitis or in good health (not recorded which).

This clonotype appeared many times. The chain carries TRBV10-3 and TRBJ2-3; D gene ambiguous. V gave up 4 bases and J gave up 1 base, with 9 bases separating them. Germline values: CDR1 ENHRY, CDR2 SYGVKD. The CDR3 runs to 14 residues. This CDR3 is CAISAEEGTDTQYF. In nucleotides, the CDR3 is TGTGCCATCAGTGCCGAAGAGGGCACAGATACGCAGTATTTT.

The gene calls are TRBV7-3 and TRBJ2-1; D gene unclear. This CDR3 contains 15 residues. The V gene lost 8 bases and the J gene lost 0 bases, with 14 bases spanning the gap. Germline V lookup: CDR1 SGHTA, CDR2 FQGTGA. The CDR3, as DNA: TGTGCCAGCTCCAGAGGAGTGAGCTCCTACAATGAGCAGTTCTTC. Translation gives CASSRGVSSYNEQFF.

The chain couples TRBV4-1 to TRBJ2-1; no firm D call. V was pared by 6 bases and J by 0 bases, with 12 bases between. This CDR3 contains 15 residues. CDR1 and CDR2 from the germline V gene are MGHRA and YSYEKL. CDR3 loop: CASRAALSSYNEQFF. CDR3 nucleotide sequence: TGCGCCAGCAGAGCCGCTCTCAGCTCCTACAATGAGCAGTTCTTC.

This clonotype showed up just a few times. This chain joins TRBV29-1 and TRBJ2-7; 14 positions agree with TRBD2. Germline V gives CDR1 SQVTM, CDR2 ANQGSEA. CDR3 length: 16 residues. V lost 1 base, J lost 2 bases, and 4 bases stayed unmatched. CDR3: CSVEGGLAGATYEQYF. CDR3 bases: TGCAGCGTTGAAGGGGGACTAGCGGGAGCAACCTACGAGCAGTACTTC.

This clonotype appeared a few times. The gene calls are TRBV29-1 and TRBJ2-3, with a possible D match to TRBD1 (6 bases). V was shortened by 1 base and J by 0 bases, with 14 bases between the two germline ends. This CDR3 contains 16 residues. The germline CDR1 and CDR2 sequences are SQVTM and ANQGSEA. The CDR3 DNA is TGCAGCGTTGAAGGACAGGAAATTCTTAGCACAGATACGCAGTATTTT. This gives the protein CSVEGQEILSTDTQYF.

This clonotype was observed once. This sequence joins TRBV12-3 or TRBV12-4 and TRBJ2-5; D not resolved. This CDR3 contains 15 residues. The V gene lost 5 bases and the J gene lost 5 bases, with 18 bases spanning the gap. The CDR3 reads CASSPDLVSPETQYF. For the CDR3, the DNA is TGTGCCAGCAGTCCCGACCTCGTTAGTCCGGAGACCCAGTACTTC.

The chain recombines TRBV10-1 with TRBJ2-7; 8 nucleotides match TRBD2. Per the germline V gene, CDR1 is WNHNN and CDR2 is SYGVQD (reference sequence). The CDR3 contains 14 residues. V gave up 6 bases and J gave up 3 bases; unmatched junction bases: 7. The CDR3 DNA reads as TGCGCCAGCAGCCTTTATCGGGAGGGCTACGAGCAGTACTTC. This gives the protein CASSLYREGYEQYF.

This clonotype came up a few times. This rearrangement joins TRBV4-3 to TRBJ2-1, with D perhaps matching TRBD1 (6 bases). The V gene's germline CDR1 is LGHNA and CDR2 YSLEER. This CDR3 region has 16 residues. V lost 1 base to trimming and J lost 5 bases, with 15 bases between them. The CDR3 bases are TGCGCCAGCAGCCAAGTAGGCAGGGGCGCGGACAATGAGCAGTTCTTC. This gives the protein CASSQVGRGADNEQFF.

This clonotype was counted ten times or more. The chain has TRBV12-3 or TRBV12-4 and TRBJ2-2; D is unclear. This CDR3 is built from 12 residues. V was cut by 7 bases and J by 7 bases, with 10 bases left in between. CDR3 coding DNA: TGTGCCAGCACAGCGACTGGCGGGGAGCTGTTTTTT. It specifies CASTATGGELFF.

The chain joins TRBV29-1 to TRBJ1-2; D not resolved. The CDR3 length is 12 residues. The germline V gene has CDR1 SQVTM and CDR2 ANQGSEA. V was pared by 3 bases and J by 4 bases, with 9 bases between. CDR3 protein: CSVDTESYGYTF. DNA for the CDR3: TGCAGCGTTGATACGGAATCCTATGGCTACACCTTC.

This chain links TRBV4-1 with TRBJ1-2; D uncertain. The CDR3 runs 13 residues. CDR1 and CDR2 (germline): MGHRA, YSYEKL. Trimming took off 1 base at V and 4 bases at J, with 7 bases between the two ends. CDR3 protein: CASSQGTAYGYTF. As DNA, the CDR3 is TGCGCCAGCAGCCAAGGGACGGCCTATGGCTACACCTTC.

This clonotype was detected only a few times. The chain employs TRBV20-1 and TRBJ2-1, with TRBD2 matching 16 bases. V dropped 5 bases and J dropped 0; count of bases not matched to a gene: 10. Looked up from germline, CDR1 is DFQATT and CDR2 is SNEGSKA (reference sequence). This CDR3 is 19 amino acids long. The CDR3 DNA follows: TGCAGTGCTGGGAACCCGGGACTAGCGGGAGGGAACTCCTACAATGAGCAGTTCTTC. Translating it yields CSAGNPGLAGGNSYNEQFF.

This clonotype has more than one count but fewer than ten. This CDR3 is CASSRGDRRGETQYF. For the CDR3, the DNA is TGTGCCAGCAGTCGGGGGGACAGGAGAGGGGAGACCCAGTACTTC. The V call is TRBV27, the J call TRBJ2-5; perhaps TRBD1 as D (8 bases). V lost 5 bases to trimming and J lost 5 bases, with 18 bases between them. Germline V gives CDR1 MNHEY, CDR2 SMNVEV (reference sequence). CDR3 length equals 15 residues.

This clonotype was detected ten times or more. The genes are TRBV4-2 and TRBJ2-3, with D tentatively TRBD1 (7 bases). From germline, CDR1 is LGHNA and CDR2 YNFKEQ. The CDR3 is 15 amino acids. The V gene lost 0 bases and the J gene lost 8 bases, with 15 bases spanning the gap. The CDR3 spells CASSQDRGVDGTQYF. For the CDR3, the DNA is TGTGCCAGCAGCCAAGACAGGGGGGTCGATGGTACGCAGTATTTT.

The V call is TRBV3-1, the J call TRBJ2-1, with D uncertain. Between the trimmed V and J ends, which lost 4 bases and 0 bases, there was a span of 13 bases. The V gene's germline CDR1 is LGHDT and CDR2 YNNKEL (reference sequence). This CDR3 comprises 16 residues. As DNA, the CDR3 is TGTGCCAGCAGCCCCCCCCTCAGCCGCTCCTACAATGAGCAGTTCTTC. Residues: CASSPPLSRSYNEQFF.

The sample holds a few counts of this clonotype. J is TRBJ2-5 and V is TRBV29-1, with D maybe TRBD2 (6 bases). The CDR3 is made up of 14 amino acids. Trimming pared 0 bases from V and 4 bases from J, leaving 12 bases between. Germline lookup yields CDR1 SQVTM and CDR2 ANQGSEA. The CDR3 is CSVEDRDLLETQYF. The CDR3 DNA sequence: TGCAGCGTTGAAGATCGGGACTTACTAGAGACCCAGTACTTC. The full variable domain, its missing parts supplied by reference TRBV29-1 and TRBJ2-5, is SAVISQKPSRDICQRGTSLTIQCQVDSQVTMMFWYRQQPGQSLTLIATANQGSEATYESGFVIDKFPISRPNLTFSTLTVSNMSPEDSSIYLCSVEDRDLLETQYFGPGTRLLVL.

This clonotype turned up a few times. This chain connects TRBV5-6 to TRBJ1-1, with 8 positions matching TRBD1. Germline-derived CDR1 and CDR2 are SGHDT and YYEEEE. This CDR3 comprises 14 residues. Losses at the gene ends were 4 bases for V and 1 base for J; bases not matched to a gene: 3. CDR3 nucleotide sequence: TGTGCCAGCAGCAGGACAGGGAAGAACACTGAAGCTTTCTTT. Encoded protein: CASSRTGKNTEAFF.

This clonotype showed up just a few times. The genes are TRBV7-2 and TRBJ2-7, with D possibly TRBD2 on 5 matching bases. Germline CDR1 SGHTA, CDR2 FQGNSA. Trimming took 1 base from V and 3 from J, leaving 13 bases between them. This CDR3 region has 15 residues. The CDR3 spells CASSLGLAIVYEQYF. Here the CDR3 DNA reads TGTGCCAGCAGCTTAGGCCTAGCTATCGTCTACGAGCAGTACTTC.

This clonotype was observed at least ten times. V usage is TRBV27 and J usage is TRBJ2-7; TRBD2 aligns across 11 bases. The CDR3 has 15 amino acids. The V and J ends lost 5 bases and 7 bases, in that order; junction bases with no gene match: 10. The germline CDR1 and CDR2 sequences are MNHEY and SMNVEV (reference sequence). The CDR3 region is CASSQITSGGLEQYF. The CDR3, as DNA: TGTGCCAGCAGTCAGATAACTAGCGGGGGCCTGGAGCAGTACTTC.

This clonotype was detected a few times. V is TRBV12-3 or TRBV12-4 and J is TRBJ2-2; 7 nucleotides align to TRBD2. The J segment lost 5 bases and the V segment lost 10 bases, leaving 4 bases of the junction unmatched. The CDR3 runs to 12 residues. CDR3 DNA: TGTGCCACGCTGGGGGGGACCGGGGAGCTGTTTTTT. Translated: CATLGGTGELFF.